The 9 T cell receptor beta chains below all came from one sample that was sequenced in a study of shared clonotypes between healthy human individuals. Using immunoSEQ multiplex PCR, the repertoire was profiled, and TCRdb retains in-frame clones only, with some absent. The data contain some 2,500,000 clones, approximately 93% of them seen just once; the ten biggest clones take up 0.36%. Sample: naive CD4+ T cells from PBMCs. This sample's subset: CD45RA+ positively selected. The receptor set was obtained from a man younger than 35 in good health. Some clones in this sample may be carry-over from other donors' samples.

To note about this clone: The same CDR3 also results from other DNA sequences found in this sample. The V call is TRBV19, the J call TRBJ2-5; the D gene is possibly TRBD1 (5 bases). The germline gives CDR1 LNHDA, CDR2 SQIVND (reference sequence). This CDR3 is built from 11 residues. Trimming left V 6 bases short and J 3 bases short, with 5 bases between. The CDR3 bases are TGTGCCAGTAGCAGGGAAGAGACCCAGTACTTC. Its translation: CASSREETQYF.

J is TRBJ1-1 and V is TRBV5-1; D remains ambiguous. The CDR3 consists of 15 residues. The germline V and J ends were trimmed by 0 bases and 2 bases, with 11 bases remaining between them. From germline, CDR1 is SGHRS and CDR2 YFSETQ. CDR3 protein: CASSLVVGRNTEAFF. The CDR3 bases are TGCGCCAGCAGCTTGGTGGTGGGCAGAAACACTGAAGCTTTCTTT.

On this clone itself: Other DNA variants within this sample encode the same CDR3. This chain joins TRBV28 and TRBJ2-5; D gene uncertain. The CDR3 loop spans 12 amino acids. Per germline, CDR1 MDHEN and CDR2 SYDVKM. The V end lost 6 bases, the J end lost 1 base, and 6 bases lay between the germline ends. This CDR3 reads CASSRVQETQYF. CDR3 nucleotide sequence: TGTGCCAGCAGCCGCGTCCAAGAGACCCAGTACTTC. The variable domain in full, completed from reference TRBV28 and TRBJ2-5, reads DVKVTQSSRYLVKRTGEKVFLECVQDMDHENMFWYRQDPGLGLRLIYFSYDVKMKEKGDIPEGYSVSREKKERFSLILESASTNQTSMYLCASSRVQETQYFGPGTRLLVL.

The genes are TRBV7-2 and TRBJ2-2; 10 nucleotides align to TRBD1. Germline V gene data show CDR1 as SGHTA and CDR2 as FQGNSA. With V trimmed by 6 bases and J by 7 bases, 5 bases remained unmatched. This CDR3 has 14 amino acids. The CDR3 coding sequence is TGTGCCAGCAGACGGGACAGGGGTGGCGGGGAGCTGTTTTTT. Translating gives CASRRDRGGGELFF.

The chain carries TRBV5-6 and TRBJ2-7, with a possible D match to TRBD2 (7 bases). This CDR3 has 16 residues. Germline loops: CDR1 SGHDT, CDR2 YYEEEE. V was clipped by 6 bases and J by 2 bases, with 21 bases between them. The CDR3 here is CASTRGLGGSTYEQYF. The CDR3 coding sequence is TGTGCCAGCACCCGGGGGCTGGGAGGGTCGACCTACGAGCAGTACTTC.

V gene TRBV15 combines with J gene TRBJ2-3; D assignment may be TRBD1 or TRBD2 (5 bases each). This CDR3 region has 13 residues. The V and J ends lost 3 bases and 4 bases respectively, with 8 bases between them. From germline, CDR1 is LNHNV and CDR2 YYDKDF (reference sequence). The CDR3 spells CATSRGVADTQYF. In DNA form, the CDR3 reads TGTGCCACCAGCAGGGGGGTTGCAGATACGCAGTATTTT. Full variable domain (remainder filled in from reference TRBV15 and TRBJ2-3): DAMVIQNPRYQVTQFGKPVTLSCSQTLNHNVMYWYQQKSSQAPKLLFHYYDKDFNNEADTPDNFQSRRPNTSFCFLDIRSPGLGDTAMYLCATSRGVADTQYFGPGTRLTVL.

The chain is built from TRBV7-3 and TRBJ2-3; no clear D gene. The length of the CDR3 is 16 residues. The germline CDR1 and CDR2 sequences are SGHTA and FQGTGA. V was pared by 3 bases and J by 3 bases, with 16 bases between. The CDR3 DNA follows: TGTGCCAGCAGCTTCCGACTTGTAGCCGAAACAGATACGCAGTATTTT. This encodes CASSFRLVAETDTQYF.

The count of this clone is one. J is TRBJ1-2 and V is TRBV28, with TRBD1 identical over 7 bases. Germline-derived CDR1 and CDR2 are MDHEN and SYDVKM. The CDR3 is 15 residues long. The junction had 5 bases not matched to a gene; V was cut back by 2 bases and J by 2 bases. Here the CDR3 reads CASSLLTGMNYGYTF. The CDR3 nucleotides are TGTGCCAGCAGTTTACTGACAGGGATGAACTATGGCTACACCTTC.

A word on this clone: Other nucleotide sequences from this sample produce the same CDR3. The J gene is TRBJ1-3, the V gene TRBV29-1, with D maybe TRBD1 (6 bases). Looked up from germline, CDR1 is SQVTM and CDR2 is ANQGSEA. There are 13 residues in the CDR3. Trimming pared 3 bases from V and 4 bases from J, leaving 10 bases between. The CDR3 spells CSVESDSGNTIYF. DNA of the CDR3: TGCAGCGTTGAGTCGGACAGCGGAAACACCATATATTTT. The variable domain in full, with the rest retrieved from reference TRBV29-1 and TRBJ1-3, is SAVISQKPSRDICQRGTSLTIQCQVDSQVTMMFWYRQQPGQSLTLIATANQGSEATYESGFVIDKFPISRPNLTFSTLTVSNMSPEDSSIYLCSVESDSGNTIYFGEGSWLTVV.